The clone carrying this T cell receptor (beta chain) came up once. The data originate from a study of blood T cell repertoires in COVID-19. Turning to the study itself: Italy, Spain and the United States were the sources of the convalescent and acute COVID-19 samples. T cells, B-cell-depleted T cells, or PBMCs supplied cDNA or gDNA.

The authors' processing: Reference gene primer amplification gave estimated nucleated cell counts. Some clones are missing from TCRdb's copy, which holds only in-frame ones; the method was immunoSEQ multiplex PCR. From that table come the V and J calls and clone size; the DNA was used to work out D and trimming. This table has roughly 250,000 clones, approximately 90% appearing once. This CDR3 has 15 amino acids. V lost 6 bases, J lost 0 bases, and 5 bases stayed unmatched. Germline-derived CDR1 and CDR2 are MNHEY and SVGAGI. This TCR was sampled from a woman between 35 and 50 years old with acute or convalescent COVID-19. This sequence joins TRBV6-5 and TRBJ1-2; 9 nucleotides match TRBD1. The sequenced sample consisted of peripheral blood. CDR3 sequence: CASRDDRGTNYGYTF. The DNA for the CDR3 is TGTGCCAGCAGAGACGACAGGGGGACTAACTATGGCTACACCTTC.